Listed below are T cell receptor beta chains from one sample, sequenced in a study of blood T cell repertoires in COVID-19. Clones were sequenced by immunoSEQ multiplex PCR, and TCRdb holds only the in-frame ones, with some missing. The sample lists approximately 120,000 clones, about 88% occurring once. The sample taken for sequencing was peripheral blood. Receptors were obtained from a human donor in a cohort sampled during active COVID-19. Each CDR3 is given with its conserved first and last residue. Each record gives: J gene, V gene, clone size, D gene, CDR3 protein, CDR3 DNA. The D gene is left open where the match is weak. The size entry is marked missing in some rows and otherwise reads once, few, many or a size class.

J: TRBJ2-3
V: TRBV6-5
size: NA
D: TRBD1
CDR3: CASSLTGGKDTQYF
DNA: TGTGCCAGCAGCTTAACAGGGGGAAAGGATACGCAGTATTTT

J: TRBJ2-4
V: TRBV7-9
size: NA
D: NA
CDR3: CASSPQGLAKNIQYF
DNA: TGTGCCAGCAGCCCCCAGGGACTAGCCAAAAACATTCAGTACTTC

J: TRBJ2-1
V: TRBV28
size: NA
D: TRBD2
CDR3: CASSSQTSGRINEQFF
DNA: TGTGCCAGCAGTTCACAGACTAGCGGGAGAATTAATGAGCAGTTCTTC

J: TRBJ2-5
V: TRBV18
size: once
D: NA
CDR3: CASSPSPGVEQETQYF
DNA: TGTGCCAGCTCACCAAGTCCGGGGGTCGAGCAAGAGACCCAGTACTTC

J: TRBJ2-4
V: TRBV7-8
size: NA
D: TRBD1
CDR3: CASSLGQGVRKNIQYF
DNA: TGTGCCAGCAGCTTAGGCCAGGGGGTACGCAAAAACATTCAGTACTTC

J: TRBJ1-5
V: TRBV7-8
size: NA
D: NA
CDR3: CASSPWRDPRQPQHF
DNA: TGTGCCAGCAGCCCCTGGAGGGACCCCAGACAGCCCCAGCATTTT

J: TRBJ2-7
V: TRBV5-5
size: once
D: NA
CDR3: CASSLAHRAGYEQYF
DNA: TGTGCCAGCAGCTTGGCCCACAGGGCCGGGTACGAGCAGTACTTC

J: TRBJ2-3
V: TRBV7-9
size: NA
D: TRBD2
CDR3: CASSLGSGGADTQYF
DNA: TGTGCCAGCAGCTTAGGTAGCGGGGGGGCAGATACGCAGTATTTT

J: TRBJ2-7
V: TRBV6-1
size: few
D: NA
CDR3: CASSEGVEGAAYEQYF
DNA: TGTGCCAGCAGTGAAGGGGTTGAAGGGGCGGCTTACGAGCAGTACTTC

J: TRBJ1-1
V: TRBV28
size: NA
D: NA
CDR3: CASSTRAAGLNTEAFF
DNA: TGTGCCAGCAGTACCCGGGCAGCGGGGCTGAACACTGAAGCTTTCTTT

J: TRBJ2-1
V: TRBV25-1
size: NA
D: NA
CDR3: CASSEGTLYNEQFF
DNA: TGTGCCAGCAGTGAAGGGACTCTCTACAATGAGCAGTTCTTC

J: TRBJ2-1
V: TRBV11-2
size: NA
D: TRBD2
CDR3: CASSPRTSGSTRNEQFF
DNA: TGTGCCAGCAGCCCCAGGACTAGCGGGAGTACGCGCAATGAGCAGTTCTTC

J: TRBJ2-1
V: TRBV11-3
size: NA
D: NA
CDR3: CASSLDRGGVEYNEQFF
DNA: TGTGCCAGCAGCTTAGATCGAGGGGGAGTGGAGTACAATGAGCAGTTCTTC

J: TRBJ2-3
V: TRBV6-5
size: NA
D: TRBD1
CDR3: CASSYSRTGTTDTQYF
DNA: TGTGCCAGCAGTTACTCCCGGACAGGGACCACAGATACGCAGTATTTT

J: TRBJ2-7
V: TRBV29-1
size: NA
D: TRBD1
CDR3: CSVESSDRGYSYEQYF
DNA: TGCAGCGTTGAATCGTCAGACAGGGGCTACTCCTACGAGCAGTACTTC

J: TRBJ2-3
V: TRBV5-5
size: NA
D: TRBD2
CDR3: CASSLKREESDTQYF
DNA: TGTGCCAGCAGCTTGAAGCGGGAGGAGTCAGATACGCAGTATTTT

J: TRBJ1-3
V: TRBV3-1/TRBV3-2
size: NA
D: NA
CDR3: CASSQESGNTIYF
DNA: TGTGCCAGCAGCCAAGAGTCGGGAAACACCATATATTTT

J: TRBJ2-2
V: TRBV2
size: NA
D: TRBD1
CDR3: CASRGRDRGHNGELFF
DNA: TGTGCCAGCAGAGGACGGGACAGGGGGCATAACGGGGAGCTGTTTTTT

J: TRBJ2-7
V: TRBV3-1/TRBV3-2
size: NA
D: TRBD1
CDR3: CASSQAGTGTYEQYF
DNA: TGTGCCAGCAGCCAAGCGGGGACAGGTACCTACGAGCAGTACTTC

J: TRBJ2-1
V: TRBV10-3
size: NA
D: TRBD2
CDR3: CAISESVNGRTSGNEQFF
DNA: TGTGCCATCAGTGAGTCCGTCAACGGGAGGACCTCCGGAAATGAGCAGTTCTTC

J: TRBJ2-7
V: TRBV10-2
size: NA
D: TRBD2
CDR3: CASSELAGSGEQYF
DNA: TGCGCCAGCAGTGAGTTAGCGGGGAGCGGCGAGCAGTACTTC

J: TRBJ2-3
V: TRBV2
size: NA
D: NA
CDR3: CASRLDSSTDTQYF
DNA: TGTGCCAGCAGGCTGGACAGTAGCACAGATACGCAGTATTTT

J: TRBJ2-2
V: TRBV7-7
size: once
D: TRBD1
CDR3: CASSQTGTGATGELFF
DNA: TGTGCCTCCTCCCAAACCGGGACAGGGGCCACCGGGGAGCTGTTTTTT

J: TRBJ2-2
V: TRBV19
size: NA
D: TRBD1
CDR3: CASSRQGGTGELFF
DNA: TGTGCCAGTAGCCGACAGGGGGGGACCGGGGAGCTGTTTTTT

J: TRBJ2-3
V: TRBV7-9
size: NA
D: NA
CDR3: CASSSSRDTQYF
DNA: TGTGCCAGCAGCTCTAGCCGGGATACGCAGTATTTT

J: TRBJ2-1
V: TRBV5-4
size: NA
D: NA
CDR3: CASSPDRPNEQFF
DNA: TGTGCCAGCAGCCCCGACAGGCCCAATGAGCAGTTCTTC

J: TRBJ1-6
V: TRBV6-1
size: NA
D: TRBD1
CDR3: CASSEVGTGDSPLHF
DNA: TGTGCCAGCAGTGAAGTCGGGACAGGGGATTCACCCCTCCACTTT

J: TRBJ1-1
V: TRBV29-1
size: NA
D: TRBD1
CDR3: CSVEPGTGNFRTEAFF
DNA: TGCAGCGTTGAACCCGGGACAGGGAATTTTCGCACTGAAGCTTTCTTT

J: TRBJ1-1
V: TRBV27
size: NA
D: NA
CDR3: CASSPRGGNTEAFF
DNA: TGTGCCAGCAGTCCAAGGGGGGGAAACACTGAAGCTTTCTTT

J: TRBJ2-7
V: TRBV6-5
size: NA
D: TRBD1
CDR3: CASSLIPGQSYEQYF
DNA: TGTGCCAGCAGCCTTATCCCGGGACAGTCCTACGAGCAGTACTTC

J: TRBJ2-7
V: TRBV3-1/TRBV3-2
size: once
D: NA
CDR3: CASSQGGGNYEQYF
DNA: TGTGCCAGCAGCCAGGGAGGAGGGAACTACGAGCAGTACTTC

J: TRBJ2-7
V: TRBV9
size: NA
D: TRBD2
CDR3: CASSVGLAGSYEQYF
DNA: TGTGCCAGCAGCGTAGGACTAGCGGGGTCCTACGAGCAGTACTTC

J: TRBJ2-1
V: TRBV2
size: NA
D: TRBD2
CDR3: CASKSDAGAGEQFF
DNA: TGTGCCAGCAAATCCGATGCGGGAGCCGGTGAGCAGTTCTTC

J: TRBJ2-5
V: TRBV6-5
size: NA
D: NA
CDR3: CASTKGWGSPETQYF
DNA: TGTGCCAGCACCAAAGGGTGGGGCTCCCCAGAGACCCAGTACTTC

J: TRBJ2-3
V: TRBV5-1
size: NA
D: NA
CDR3: CASSLDQRGTDTQYF
DNA: TGCGCCAGCAGCTTGGACCAGCGGGGCACAGATACGCAGTATTTT

J: TRBJ2-7
V: TRBV29-1
size: NA
D: TRBD2
CDR3: CSVRTSGGYEQYF
DNA: TGCAGCGTTAGGACTAGCGGGGGCTACGAGCAGTACTTC

J: TRBJ2-5
V: TRBV7-9
size: NA
D: TRBD1
CDR3: CASSRGTAYQETQYF
DNA: TGTGCCAGCAGCCGAGGGACAGCATACCAAGAGACCCAGTACTTC

J: TRBJ2-7
V: TRBV19
size: NA
D: NA
CDR3: CASSIDLPGRAPYEQYF
DNA: TGTGCCAGTAGTATAGATCTTCCTGGCAGGGCCCCCTACGAGCAGTACTTC

J: TRBJ2-2
V: TRBV30
size: NA
D: NA
CDR3: CAWSVPQADTGELFF
DNA: TGTGCCTGGAGTGTCCCCCAGGCTGACACCGGGGAGCTGTTTTTT

J: TRBJ2-5
V: TRBV3-1/TRBV3-2
size: NA
D: TRBD2
CDR3: CASSQVLVFAGGRKTQYF
DNA: TGTGCCAGCAGCCAAGTCTTGGTGTTTGCGGGGGGGCGTAAGACCCAGTACTTC

J: TRBJ2-5
V: TRBV28
size: NA
D: TRBD2
CDR3: CASSPGTSGNQETQYF
DNA: TGTGCCAGCAGTCCGGGGACTAGCGGGAACCAAGAGACCCAGTACTTC

J: TRBJ2-2
V: TRBV15
size: NA
D: NA
CDR3: CATSTKRGTGELFF
DNA: TGTGCCACCAGCACCAAGCGTGGCACCGGGGAGCTGTTTTTT

J: TRBJ2-5
V: TRBV10-2
size: NA
D: TRBD2
CDR3: CASRLAGQETQYF
DNA: TGCGCCAGCAGGTTAGCGGGGCAAGAGACCCAGTACTTC

J: TRBJ1-6
V: TRBV7-8
size: NA
D: NA
CDR3: CASSLEIGSLHF
DNA: TGTGCCAGCAGCCTCGAAATCGGGTCCCTCCACTTT

J: TRBJ2-5
V: TRBV6-6
size: NA
D: TRBD2
CDR3: CASSPGLAGPFQETQYF
DNA: TGTGCCAGCAGTCCGGGGCTAGCGGGGCCTTTCCAAGAGACCCAGTACTTC

J: TRBJ1-1
V: TRBV18
size: NA
D: NA
CDR3: CASSPRDTEAFF
DNA: TGTGCCAGCTCACCCCGGGACACTGAAGCTTTCTTT

J: TRBJ2-5
V: TRBV4-1
size: NA
D: TRBD2
CDR3: CASSQVGGGGETQYF
DNA: TGCGCCAGCAGCCAAGTGGGTGGCGGGGGGGAGACCCAGTACTTC